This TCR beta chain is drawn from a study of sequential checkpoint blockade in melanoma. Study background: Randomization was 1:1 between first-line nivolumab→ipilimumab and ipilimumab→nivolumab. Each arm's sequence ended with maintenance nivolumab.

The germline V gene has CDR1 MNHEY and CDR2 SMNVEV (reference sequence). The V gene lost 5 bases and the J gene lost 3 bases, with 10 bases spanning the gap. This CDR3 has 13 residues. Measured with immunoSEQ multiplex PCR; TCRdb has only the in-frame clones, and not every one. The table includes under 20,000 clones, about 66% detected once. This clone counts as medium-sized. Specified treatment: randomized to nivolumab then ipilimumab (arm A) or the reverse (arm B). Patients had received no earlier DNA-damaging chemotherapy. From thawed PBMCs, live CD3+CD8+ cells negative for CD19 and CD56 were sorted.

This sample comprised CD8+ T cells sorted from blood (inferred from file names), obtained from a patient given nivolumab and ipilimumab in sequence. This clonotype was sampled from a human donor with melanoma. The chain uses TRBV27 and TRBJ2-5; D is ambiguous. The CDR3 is CASSAYYKETQYF. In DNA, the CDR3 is TGTGCCAGCAGTGCCTACTATAAAGAGACCCAGTACTTC.